This TCR beta chain was sequenced during a study of cytomegalovirus exposure and HLA in healthy donors. General study findings and limits: According to an earlier analysis, most TCR beta V segments yielded productive rearrangements about 87% or about 30% of the time.

As concerns this clone: No antigen is known for it.

CDR1 and CDR2 (germline): KGHSH, LQKENI. The V end was cut by 5 bases, the J end by 0 bases, with 7 bases between. The CDR3 length is 13 residues. The PCR employed 60 Vbeta primers together with 13 Jbeta primers. Sequencing was performed with immunoSEQ multiplex PCR; in TCRdb, only in-frame clones are kept and a portion is missing. The sample yields 100,000 to 150,000 clones, approximately 80% seen once. Donors consisted of healthy bone marrow donors. Sequencing was carried out using PBMCs. The clonotype originates from a human donor in good health. The rearrangement joins TRBV18 to TRBJ1-1, with a tentative D call TRBD1 (5 bases). The CDR3 DNA sequence: TGTGCCAGCTCAAAGGGGCTGAACACTGAAGCTTTCTTT. Its protein product is CASSKGLNTEAFF.